This TCR beta chain was sequenced for a study of neurological immune-mediated disorders. Regarding the study as a whole: Because no CDR3 amino acid sequences were shared across subjects by expanded clones, private repertoires were suggested in all groups.

Synthesis of cDNA was performed by 5'RACE using 10-nucleotide random UMIs. In each sequencing run, over 170 million TCR-beta sequences were generated from 15-18 subjects. TCRdb reprocessed the 5' RACE reads via MiXCR and lists one record per CDR3 protein. The sample lists about 66,000 distinct CDR3 sequences, nearly 3.5% occurring once. This clonotype was observed many times. Its antigen is still unknown. This clonotype was obtained from a man aged 35 to 55 with multiple sclerosis. The sequencing input was PBMCs.

Written as DNA, the CDR3 is TGTGCCAGCAGCCTGCCTCCAGGGGGCTCCTACGAGCAGTACTTC. Protein product: CASSLPPGGSYEQYF. The rearrangement links TRBV7-6 to TRBJ2-7, with TRBD1 matching 7 bases. Germline V gene sequence: CDR1 SGHVS, CDR2 FNYEAQ. The CDR3 is 15 amino acids. The trim removed 5 bases at V and 0 bases at J, leaving 7 bases unmatched. The variable domain in full, completed from reference TRBV7-6 and TRBJ2-7, reads GAGVSQSPRYKVTKRGQDVALRCDPISGHVSLYWYRQALGQGPEFLTYFNYEAQQDKSGLPNDRFSAERPEGSISTLTIQRTEQRDSAMYRCASSLPPGGSYEQYFGPGTRLTVT.